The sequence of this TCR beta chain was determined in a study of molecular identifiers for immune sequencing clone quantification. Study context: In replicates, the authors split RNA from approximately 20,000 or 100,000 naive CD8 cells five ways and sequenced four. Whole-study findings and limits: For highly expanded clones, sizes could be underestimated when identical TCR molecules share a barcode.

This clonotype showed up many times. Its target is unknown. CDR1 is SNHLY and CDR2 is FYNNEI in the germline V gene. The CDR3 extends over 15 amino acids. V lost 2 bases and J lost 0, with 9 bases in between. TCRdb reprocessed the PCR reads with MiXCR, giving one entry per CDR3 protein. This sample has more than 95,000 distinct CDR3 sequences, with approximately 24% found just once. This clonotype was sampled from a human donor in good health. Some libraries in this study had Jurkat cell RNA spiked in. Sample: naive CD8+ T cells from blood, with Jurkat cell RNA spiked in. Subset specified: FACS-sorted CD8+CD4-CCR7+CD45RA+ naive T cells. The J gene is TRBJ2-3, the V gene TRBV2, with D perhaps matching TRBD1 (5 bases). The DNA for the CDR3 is TGTGCCAGCAGTGAACGCCAGGGCAGCACAGATACGCAGTATTTT. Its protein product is CASSERQGSTDTQYF.